One sample yielded the 10 T cell receptor beta chains listed below, sequenced in a study of human T cells and chemical hapten exposure. MiXCR was run by TCRdb on the RACE reads, yielding one entry per CDR3 protein. The sample has about 120,000 distinct CDR3 sequences; approximately 13% are singletons. Specified time point: pre-sensitization, week 0. The sample's treatment: therapeutic diphenylcyclopropenone sensitization with weekly scalp DPC. The material was whole blood, obtained in connection with sensitization to the hapten diphenylcyclopropenone (DPC). The receptor source for this set is a woman younger than 35 with alopecia areata. Some clones in this sample may be carry-over from other donors' samples.

This clonotype has a handful of counts. The chain combines TRBV7-9 with TRBJ1-5; no definite D call. Per the germline V gene, CDR1 is SEHNR and CDR2 is FQNEAQ (reference sequence). CDR3 length equals 14 residues. V lost 1 base to trimming and J lost 5 bases, with 9 bases between them. The CDR3 DNA reads as TGTGCCAGCAGCTTAGAAGGTCGTGATCAGCCCCAGCATTTT. This sequence encodes CASSLEGRDQPQHF.

This clonotype showed up just a few times. The V call is TRBV30, the J call TRBJ1-1, with a possible D match to TRBD1 (5 bases). CDR3 length: 12 residues. Germline values: CDR1 GTSNPN, CDR2 SVGIG (reference sequence). V was trimmed by 3 bases and J by 8 bases, leaving 13 bases between them. DNA for the CDR3: TGTGCCTGGAGGGTGACGCCAGGGGAAGCTTTCTTT. Its protein product is CAWRVTPGEAFF.

This clonotype came up a few times. This chain uses TRBV14 with TRBJ2-3; the D gene is possibly TRBD1 (5 bases). The CDR3 runs 15 residues. CDR1 and CDR2 (germline): SGHDN, FVKESK. Trimming removed 4 bases from V and 2 bases from J, with 13 bases in between. The CDR3 region is CASSPARQTTDTQYF. CDR3 coding DNA: TGTGCCAGCAGCCCTGCCCGACAGACCACAGATACGCAGTATTTT.

The chain couples TRBV2 to TRBJ1-5; possible D gene TRBD1, 5 bases. V shed 11 bases and J shed 6 bases, with 17 bases lying between them. Germline CDR1 SNHLY, CDR2 FYNNEI. The CDR3 sequence is 13 residues long. CDR3 nucleotides: TGTGCCGGAAGTTGGGGGGAAGGTCAGCCCCAGCATTTT. It translates to CAGSWGEGQPQHF.

This chain uses TRBV6-2 or TRBV6-3 with TRBJ2-3, with D perhaps TRBD1 (5 bases). There are 13 residues in the CDR3. The germline CDR1 and CDR2 sequences are MNHEY and SVGEGT. Trimming removed 6 bases from V and 2 bases from J, with 9 bases in between. The CDR3 is CASRPGPTDTQYF. The DNA of the CDR3 is TGTGCCAGCAGACCAGGGCCCACAGATACGCAGTATTTT.

This clonotype has ten or more counts. The chain carries TRBV25-1 and TRBJ1-1; no clear D. The V gene's germline CDR1 is MGHDK and CDR2 SYGVNS. The CDR3 totals 12 residues. V was cut by 5 bases and J by 8 bases, with 12 bases left in between. The CDR3 reads CASSLANSEAFF. In DNA, the CDR3 is TGTGCCAGCAGTTTGGCAAACTCCGAAGCTTTCTTT.

The rearrangement links TRBV20-1 to TRBJ2-7, with D perhaps matching TRBD1 (6 bases). Germline V gene lookup returns CDR1 DFQATT and CDR2 SNEGSKA (reference sequence). The CDR3 spans 14 residues. Trimming removed 5 bases from V and 3 bases from J, with 17 bases in between. CDR3 DNA sequence: TGCAGTGCTCCACCACAGGGTGGCCTCTACGAGCAGTACTTC. Translated, it gives CSAPPQGGLYEQYF.

This clonotype was seen more than once but under ten times. This chain links TRBV30 with TRBJ1-2; D unclear. Trimming pared 1 base from V and 8 bases from J, leaving 11 bases between. Per germline, CDR1 GTSNPN and CDR2 SVGIG (reference sequence). The CDR3 is made up of 12 amino acids. The CDR3 loop reads CAWSGGYGGYTF. The CDR3 region has the DNA TGTGCCTGGAGTGGAGGGTATGGCGGCTACACCTTC.

This clonotype appeared a few times. V and J are TRBV5-1 and TRBJ2-7; D is possibly TRBD1 (5 bases). This CDR3 is 14 amino acids long. V was shortened by 0 bases and J by 0 bases, with 7 bases between the two germline ends. Germline lookup yields CDR1 SGHRS and CDR2 YFSETQ. CDR3 amino acids: CASSLGGHSYEQYF. For the CDR3, the DNA is TGCGCCAGCAGCTTGGGAGGACACTCCTACGAGCAGTACTTC.

This clonotype was counted only a few times. The chain joins TRBV5-1 to TRBJ1-1, with D possibly TRBD1 on 5 matching bases. Deletions cut 4 bases from V and 1 base from J, with 17 bases between. This CDR3 spans 16 amino acids. Germline CDR1 SGHRS, CDR2 YFSETQ. CDR3 amino acids: CASSLLRGDRNTEAFF. In nucleotides, the CDR3 is TGCGCCAGCAGCCTGCTGAGGGGAGATCGGAACACTGAAGCTTTCTTT.